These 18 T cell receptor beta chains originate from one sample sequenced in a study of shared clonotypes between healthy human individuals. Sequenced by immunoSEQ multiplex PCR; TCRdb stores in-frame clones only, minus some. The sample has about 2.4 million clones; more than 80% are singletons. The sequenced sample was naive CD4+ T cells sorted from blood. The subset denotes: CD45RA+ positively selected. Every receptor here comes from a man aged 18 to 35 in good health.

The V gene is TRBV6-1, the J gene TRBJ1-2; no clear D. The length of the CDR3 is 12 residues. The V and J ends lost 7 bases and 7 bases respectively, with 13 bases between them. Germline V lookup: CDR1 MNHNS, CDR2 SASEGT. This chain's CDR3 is CASNPDRSGYTF. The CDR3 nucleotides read TGTGCCAGCAACCCTGATAGGAGTGGCTACACCTTC.

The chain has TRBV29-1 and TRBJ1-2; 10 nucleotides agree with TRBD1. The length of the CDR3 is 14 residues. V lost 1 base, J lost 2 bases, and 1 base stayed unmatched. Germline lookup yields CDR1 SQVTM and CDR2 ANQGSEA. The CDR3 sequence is CSVEGGQGNYGYTF. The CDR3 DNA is TGCAGCGTTGAAGGGGGACAGGGGAACTATGGCTACACCTTC.

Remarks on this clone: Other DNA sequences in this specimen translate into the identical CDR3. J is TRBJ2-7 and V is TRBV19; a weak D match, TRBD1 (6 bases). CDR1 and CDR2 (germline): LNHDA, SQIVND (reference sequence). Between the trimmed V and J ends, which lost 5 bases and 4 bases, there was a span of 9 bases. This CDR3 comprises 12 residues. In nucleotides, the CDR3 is TGTGCCAGTAGTTCGACAGGATACGAGCAGTACTTC. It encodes CASSSTGYEQYF. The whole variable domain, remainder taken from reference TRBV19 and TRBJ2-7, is DGGITQSPKYLFRKEGQNVTLSCEQNLNHDAMYWYRQDPGQGLRLIYYSQIVNDFQKGDIAEGYSVSREKKESFPLTVTSAQKNPTAFYLCASSSTGYEQYFGPGTRLTVT.

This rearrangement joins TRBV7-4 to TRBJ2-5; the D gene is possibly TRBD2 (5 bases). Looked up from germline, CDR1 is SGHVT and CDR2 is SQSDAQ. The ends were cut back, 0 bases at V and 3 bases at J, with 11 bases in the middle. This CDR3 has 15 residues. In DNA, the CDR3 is TGTGCCAGCAGCTTAGCCGCAGCGGAAGAAGAGACCCAGTACTTC. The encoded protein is CASSLAAAEEETQYF.

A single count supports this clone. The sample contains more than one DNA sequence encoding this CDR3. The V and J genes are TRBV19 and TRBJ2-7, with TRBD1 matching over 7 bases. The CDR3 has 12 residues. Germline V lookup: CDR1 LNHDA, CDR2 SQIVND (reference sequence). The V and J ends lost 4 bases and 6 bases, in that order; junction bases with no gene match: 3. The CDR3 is CASSTQGSEQYF. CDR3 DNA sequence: TGTGCCAGTAGTACACAGGGGAGCGAGCAGTACTTC.

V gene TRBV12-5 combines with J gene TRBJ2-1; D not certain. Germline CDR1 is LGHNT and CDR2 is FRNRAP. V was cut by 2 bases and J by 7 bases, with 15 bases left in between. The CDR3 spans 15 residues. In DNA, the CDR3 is TGTGCTAGTGGTTTGCCCACAGCTAGTACGAATGAGCAGTTCTTC. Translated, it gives CASGLPTASTNEQFF.

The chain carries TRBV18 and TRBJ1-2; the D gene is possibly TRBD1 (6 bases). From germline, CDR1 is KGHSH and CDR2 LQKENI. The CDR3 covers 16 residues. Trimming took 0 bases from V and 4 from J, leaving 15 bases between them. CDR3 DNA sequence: TGTGCCAGCTCACCACCGTACAGGGATGGGGCCTATGGCTACACCTTC. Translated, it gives CASSPPYRDGAYGYTF.

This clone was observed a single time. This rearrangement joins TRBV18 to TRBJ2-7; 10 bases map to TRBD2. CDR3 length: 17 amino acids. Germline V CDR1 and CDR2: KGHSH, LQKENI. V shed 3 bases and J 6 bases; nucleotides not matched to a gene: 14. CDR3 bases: TGTGCCAGCTCACCGCCTAAGGCTCGGACTAGCGGTCTCGAGCAGTACTTC. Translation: CASSPPKARTSGLEQYF.

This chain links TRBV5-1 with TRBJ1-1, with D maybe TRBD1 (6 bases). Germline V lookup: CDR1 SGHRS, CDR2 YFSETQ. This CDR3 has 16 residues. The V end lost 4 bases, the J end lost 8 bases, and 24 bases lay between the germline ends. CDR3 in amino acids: CASSQRTTGLKAEAFF. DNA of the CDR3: TGCGCCAGCAGCCAAAGGACGACAGGCCTTAAGGCGGAAGCTTTCTTT.

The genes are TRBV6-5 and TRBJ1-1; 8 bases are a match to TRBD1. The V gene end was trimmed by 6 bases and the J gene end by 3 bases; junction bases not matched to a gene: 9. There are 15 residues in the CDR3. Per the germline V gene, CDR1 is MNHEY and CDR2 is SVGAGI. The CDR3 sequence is CASSPGQGGYTEAFF. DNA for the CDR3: TGTGCCAGCAGCCCCGGACAGGGAGGGTACACTGAAGCTTTCTTT.

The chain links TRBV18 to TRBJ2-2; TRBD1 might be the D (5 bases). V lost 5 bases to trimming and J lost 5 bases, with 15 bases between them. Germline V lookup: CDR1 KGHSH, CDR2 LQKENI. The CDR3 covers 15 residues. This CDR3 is CASSVRVPSTGELFF. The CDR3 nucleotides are TGTGCCAGCTCAGTCAGGGTACCATCTACCGGGGAGCTGTTTTTT.

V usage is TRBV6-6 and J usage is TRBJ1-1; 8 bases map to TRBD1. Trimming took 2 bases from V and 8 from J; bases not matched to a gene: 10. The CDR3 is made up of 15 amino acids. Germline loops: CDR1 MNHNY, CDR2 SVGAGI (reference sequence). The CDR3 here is CASSYRGPQGAEAFF. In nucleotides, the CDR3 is TGTGCCAGCAGTTACCGGGGCCCCCAGGGGGCGGAAGCTTTCTTT.

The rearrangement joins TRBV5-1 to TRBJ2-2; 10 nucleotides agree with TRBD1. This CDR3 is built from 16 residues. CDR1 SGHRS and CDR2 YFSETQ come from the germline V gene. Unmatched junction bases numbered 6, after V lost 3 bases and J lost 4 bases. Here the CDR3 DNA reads TGCGCCAGCAGCTGGGGCCGGGACAGGGGCACCGGGGAGCTGTTTTTT. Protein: CASSWGRDRGTGELFF.

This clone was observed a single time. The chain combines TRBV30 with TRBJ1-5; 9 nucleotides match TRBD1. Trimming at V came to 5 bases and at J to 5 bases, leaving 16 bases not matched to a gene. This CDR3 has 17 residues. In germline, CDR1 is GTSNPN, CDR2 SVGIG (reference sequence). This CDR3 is CAWGQGKLGSTHQPQHF. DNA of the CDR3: TGTGCCTGGGGACAGGGGAAATTAGGGTCGACTCATCAGCCCCAGCATTTT.

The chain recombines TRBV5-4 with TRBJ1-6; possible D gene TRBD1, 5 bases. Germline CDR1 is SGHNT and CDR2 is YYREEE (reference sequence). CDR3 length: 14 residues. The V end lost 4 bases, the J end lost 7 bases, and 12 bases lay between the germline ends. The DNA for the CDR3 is TGTGCCAGCAGCACGGGGGACCCGAATTCACCCCTCCACTTT. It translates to CASSTGDPNSPLHF.

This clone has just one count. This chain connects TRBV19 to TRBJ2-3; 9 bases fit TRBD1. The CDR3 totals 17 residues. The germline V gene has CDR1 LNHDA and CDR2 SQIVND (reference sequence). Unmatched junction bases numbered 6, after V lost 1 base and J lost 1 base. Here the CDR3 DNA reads TGTGCCAGTAGTATAGCGGGGTGGGACAGGGGCACAGATACGCAGTATTTT. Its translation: CASSIAGWDRGTDTQYF.

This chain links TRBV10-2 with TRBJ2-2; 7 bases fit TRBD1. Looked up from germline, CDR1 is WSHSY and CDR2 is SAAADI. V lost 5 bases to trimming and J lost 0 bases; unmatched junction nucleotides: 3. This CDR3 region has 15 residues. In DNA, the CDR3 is TGCGCCAGCAGTAGGACAGGACCGAACACCGGGGAGCTGTTTTTT. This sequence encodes CASSRTGPNTGELFF.

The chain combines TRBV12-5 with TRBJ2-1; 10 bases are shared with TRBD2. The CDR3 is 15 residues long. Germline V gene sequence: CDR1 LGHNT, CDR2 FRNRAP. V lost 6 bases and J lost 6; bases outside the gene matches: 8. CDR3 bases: TGTGCTAGTGGACAGGGACTAGCGTCCGGCAATGAGCAGTTCTTC. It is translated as CASGQGLASGNEQFF.